This T cell receptor (beta chain) originates from a study of lymphopenia after photon versus proton radiotherapy. The study's findings and limits: In patients who died, overall survival fell as post-nadir TCR diversity dropped more. Oligoclonal CD8+ Temra expansion after nadir drove photon patients' diversity drop.

On this clone: Its antigen is not known.

The protocol was immunoSEQ multiplex PCR, while the TCRdb copy is restricted to in-frame clones and leaves out a portion. The sample includes about 83,000 clones, approximately 82% seen only once; the top ten take over 1.2%. Germline V gene data show CDR1 as SGHNT and CDR2 as YENEEA. The CDR3 has 15 amino acids. V gave up 3 bases and J gave up 5 bases; unmatched junction bases: 7. Specimen: peripheral blood, collected from a patient treated with proton-based radiotherapy. This TCR was recovered from a man aged 60-69 years with pancreatic cancer. This rearrangement joins TRBV11-3 to TRBJ2-3; 8 bases align to TRBD2. CDR3: CASSLAGGPGDTQYF. The CDR3 DNA sequence: TGTGCCAGCAGCTTGGCGGGAGGTCCGGGAGATACGCAGTATTTT.